The entry that follows covers one TCR beta chain sequence. This specimen belongs to a study of T cells in Graves' hyperthyroidism and ophthalmopathy. With 4 bases clipped from V and 1 base from J, the junction kept 4 bases outside the gene matches. CDR3 length: 15 amino acids. Looked up from germline, CDR1 is LNHDA and CDR2 is SQIVND (reference sequence). RNA transcripts yielded amplified TCR beta CDR3 regions. The TCR CDR3 was amplified in a first-round RT-PCR using the HTBI primer set. TCRdb reprocessed the multiplex PCR reads with MiXCR, giving one entry per CDR3 protein. This table has fewer than 400,000 distinct CDR3 sequences, around 25% appearing once.

Sequencing was performed on blood. The receptor's source is a man in his fifties or sixties with Graves' hyperthyroidism. This chain uses TRBV19 with TRBJ1-1, with 9 positions matching TRBD1. CDR3 amino acids: CASSNRGQRNTEAFF. The CDR3 DNA is TGTGCCAGTAGTAACAGGGGGCAGAGGAACACTGAAGCTTTCTTT. The whole variable domain, filled in from reference TRBV19 and TRBJ1-1, reads DGGITQSPKYLFRKEGQNVTLSCEQNLNHDAMYWYRQDPGQGLRLIYYSQIVNDFQKGDIAEGYSVSREKKESFPLTVTSAQKNPTAFYLCASSNRGQRNTEAFFGQGTRLTVV.